Detailed here is one TCR beta chain. This record comes from a study of blood T cell repertoires in COVID-19. The overall study: COVID-19 samples, acute and convalescent, were from the United States, Italy and Spain. PBMCs, B-cell-depleted T cells, or T cells provided the cDNA or gDNA that made up the material.

Per the original data handling: For nucleated cells, counts were estimated from reference gene primer amplification. TCRdb keeps only in-frame clones here, not all; method: immunoSEQ multiplex PCR. V, J and clone size derive from that table, while D and trimming were established from the DNA sequence. The table has roughly 260,000 clones, 88% seen once. CDR1 and CDR2 from the germline V gene are SGHTA and FQGTGA. Trimming stripped 5 bases from V and 0 bases from J, with 19 bases between. The CDR3 totals 17 residues. The V call is TRBV7-3, the J call TRBJ2-5, with a weak D call TRBD1 (5 bases). What was sequenced was peripheral blood. The origin of this receptor is a woman between 35 and 50 years old who had recovered from COVID-19. The CDR3 DNA reads TGTGCCAGCAGCCCTTTCTCAGGGCGGTTATACCAAGAGACCCAGTACTTC. Its translation: CASSPFSGRLYQETQYF.